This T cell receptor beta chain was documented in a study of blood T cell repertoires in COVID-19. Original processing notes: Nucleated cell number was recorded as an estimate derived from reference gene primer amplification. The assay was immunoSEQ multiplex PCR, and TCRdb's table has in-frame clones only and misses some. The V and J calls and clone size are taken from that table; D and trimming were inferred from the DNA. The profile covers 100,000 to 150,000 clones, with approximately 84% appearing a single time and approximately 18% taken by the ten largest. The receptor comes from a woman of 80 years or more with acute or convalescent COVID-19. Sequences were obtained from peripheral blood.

CDR3 amino acids: CASSPIPGLLDYYEQYF. The CDR3 DNA is TGCGCCAGCAGCCCCATTCCGGGACTACTCGACTACTACGAGCAGTACTTC. The chain joins TRBV5-1 to TRBJ2-7, with 7 bases matching TRBD2. This CDR3 is built from 17 residues. J was trimmed by 3 bases and V by 4 bases; bases with no gene match: 16. Germline V CDR1 and CDR2: SGHRS, YFSETQ.